This T cell receptor beta chain was identified during a study of radiation and T cells in renal cell carcinoma. TCRdb's copy holds only in-frame clones and misses some; the assay was immunoSEQ multiplex PCR. The sample shows about 120,000 clones, about four fifths of them seen only once. From germline, CDR1 is MGHRA and CDR2 YSYEKL. V lost 4 bases to trimming and J lost 0 bases; unmatched junction nucleotides: 3. The CDR3 is 16 residues long. The time point is: blood 2 weeks post-SBRT. Treatment: 15 Gy SBRT to primary tumor, nephrectomy 4 weeks later. The clonotype was recovered from a man in his fifties with renal cell carcinoma. This chain uses TRBV4-1 with TRBJ1-6, with 7 nucleotides matching TRBD1. The material sequenced was blood, taken from a patient whose treatment included radiotherapy and nephrectomy. The CDR3 nucleotides are TGCGCCAGCAGCCCACAGGGGAGCTCCTATAATTCACCCCTCCACTTT. It translates to CASSPQGSSYNSPLHF.